Listed below are T cell receptor beta chains from one sample, sequenced in a study of OX40 agonist ivuxolimab in advanced cancers. TCRdb keeps only in-frame clones here, not all; method: immunoSEQ multiplex PCR. The sample lists approximately 89,000 clones, around 88% occurring once. Sequencing was performed on CD4+ or CD8+ T cells sorted from blood, taken in a trial of the OX40 agonist ivuxolimab. The origin of the receptors is an adult with an advanced solid tumor such as melanoma, head and neck, liver or kidney cancer. CDR3s include the opening cysteine and the closing phenylalanine or tryptophan. Each record gives: D gene, clone size, J gene, V gene, CDR3 protein, CDR3 DNA. The D gene is left open where the match is weak. Rows give clone size only sometimes, using once, few, many, or a class for an expanded clone.

d_gene: NA
abundance: NA
j_gene: TRBJ1-1
v_gene: TRBV7-9
CDR3aa: CASSIPQETEAFF
CDR3nt: TGTGCCAGCAGCATTCCACAGGAGACTGAAGCTTTCTTT

d_gene: NA
abundance: NA
j_gene: TRBJ2-1
v_gene: TRBV5-1
CDR3aa: CASSLGPEGANEQFF
CDR3nt: TGCGCCAGCAGCTTGGGGCCCGAAGGGGCCAATGAGCAGTTCTTC

d_gene: TRBD1
abundance: NA
j_gene: TRBJ1-2
v_gene: TRBV29-1
CDR3aa: CSVPGQRNYGYTF
CDR3nt: TGCAGCGTCCCGGGACAGAGAAACTATGGCTACACCTTC

d_gene: TRBD1
abundance: NA
j_gene: TRBJ2-7
v_gene: TRBV5-5
CDR3aa: CASSLRDRGFYEQYF
CDR3nt: TGTGCCAGCAGCTTGCGTGACAGGGGTTTCTACGAGCAGTACTTC

d_gene: NA
abundance: NA
j_gene: TRBJ1-1
v_gene: TRBV9
CDR3aa: CASSTSSTPPRTAFF
CDR3nt: TGTGCCAGCAGTACCTCCTCGACGCCCCCTCGGACAGCTTTCTTT

d_gene: NA
abundance: NA
j_gene: TRBJ2-1
v_gene: TRBV19
CDR3aa: CASSLEQNYNEQFF
CDR3nt: TGTGCCAGTAGCCTGGAACAAAACTACAATGAGCAGTTCTTC

d_gene: NA
abundance: NA
j_gene: TRBJ2-2
v_gene: TRBV7-2
CDR3aa: CASSLSAGVGTGELFF
CDR3nt: TGTGCCAGCAGCTTATCGGCGGGCGTGGGGACCGGGGAGCTGTTTTTT

d_gene: NA
abundance: NA
j_gene: TRBJ2-2
v_gene: TRBV4-1
CDR3aa: CASSPRTETNTGELFF
CDR3nt: TGCGCCAGCAGCCCCAGGACGGAAACGAACACCGGGGAGCTGTTTTTT

d_gene: NA
abundance: NA
j_gene: TRBJ1-2
v_gene: TRBV5-6
CDR3aa: CASSLKGVRVRGYTF
CDR3nt: TGTGCCAGCAGCTTGAAGGGGGTGAGGGTTCGTGGCTACACCTTC

d_gene: TRBD1
abundance: NA
j_gene: TRBJ1-4
v_gene: TRBV7-2
CDR3aa: CASSLGQGRQEKLFF
CDR3nt: TGTGCCAGCAGCCTTGGACAGGGTCGGCAGGAAAAACTGTTTTTT

d_gene: TRBD2
abundance: NA
j_gene: TRBJ2-1
v_gene: TRBV7-2
CDR3aa: CASSRRAASGSLNEQFF
CDR3nt: TGTGCCAGCAGCCGAAGAGCGGCTAGCGGGAGTTTAAATGAGCAGTTCTTC

d_gene: NA
abundance: NA
j_gene: TRBJ2-1
v_gene: TRBV6-6
CDR3aa: CASTPGYNEQFF
CDR3nt: TGTGCCAGCACCCCAGGCTACAATGAGCAGTTCTTC

d_gene: NA
abundance: NA
j_gene: TRBJ1-2
v_gene: TRBV29-1
CDR3aa: CSVEDRGQGGRYTF
CDR3nt: TGCAGCGTTGAAGATCGGGGGCAGGGAGGTCGCTACACCTTC

d_gene: NA
abundance: once
j_gene: TRBJ2-2
v_gene: TRBV18
CDR3aa: CASSPTITGELFF
CDR3nt: TGTGCCAGCTCACCAACTATCACCGGGGAGCTGTTTTTT

d_gene: TRBD2
abundance: NA
j_gene: TRBJ2-7
v_gene: TRBV7-2
CDR3aa: CASSLGLAPTYEQYF
CDR3nt: TGTGCCAGCAGCTTGGGACTAGCGCCTACCTACGAGCAGTACTTC

d_gene: NA
abundance: NA
j_gene: TRBJ2-7
v_gene: TRBV7-4
CDR3aa: CASSLRLPPEQYF
CDR3nt: TGTGCCAGCAGCTTACGACTACCTCCCGAGCAGTACTTC

d_gene: TRBD1
abundance: NA
j_gene: TRBJ2-7
v_gene: TRBV5-1
CDR3aa: CASRQGNYEQYF
CDR3nt: TGCGCCAGCAGACAGGGGAACTACGAGCAGTACTTC

d_gene: NA
abundance: NA
j_gene: TRBJ1-1
v_gene: TRBV6-1
CDR3aa: CASSESPGDTEAFF
CDR3nt: TGTGCCAGCAGTGAATCGCCGGGGGACACTGAAGCTTTCTTT

d_gene: NA
abundance: NA
j_gene: TRBJ1-5
v_gene: TRBV7-9
CDR3aa: CASSLQGSTQPQHF
CDR3nt: TGTGCCAGCAGCTTGCAGGGTTCCACTCAGCCCCAGCATTTT

d_gene: NA
abundance: NA
j_gene: TRBJ1-3
v_gene: TRBV19
CDR3aa: CASTSVDSGNTIYF
CDR3nt: TGTGCCAGTACATCTGTGGACTCTGGAAACACCATATATTTT

d_gene: NA
abundance: once
j_gene: TRBJ1-2
v_gene: TRBV11-3
CDR3aa: CASSSGHRRSDGYTF
CDR3nt: TGTGCCAGCAGCTCCGGACATCGCCGGTCGGATGGCTACACCTTC

d_gene: TRBD1
abundance: NA
j_gene: TRBJ1-5
v_gene: TRBV27
CDR3aa: CASSSGRGGGGPSNQPQHF
CDR3nt: TGTGCCAGCAGTTCCGGGCGGGGTGGAGGGGGCCCTTCCAATCAGCCCCAGCATTTT

d_gene: NA
abundance: NA
j_gene: TRBJ2-1
v_gene: TRBV12-5
CDR3aa: CASGLATGEQFF
CDR3nt: TGTGCTAGTGGTTTGGCTACGGGAGAGCAGTTCTTC

d_gene: NA
abundance: NA
j_gene: TRBJ2-1
v_gene: TRBV7-2
CDR3aa: CASRLTAGNEQFF
CDR3nt: TGTGCCAGCAGACTTACAGCAGGCAATGAGCAGTTCTTC

d_gene: NA
abundance: NA
j_gene: TRBJ2-1
v_gene: TRBV28
CDR3aa: CASSHTSGSYNEQFF
CDR3nt: TGTGCCAGCAGTCACACAAGCGGTTCCTACAATGAGCAGTTCTTC

d_gene: TRBD1
abundance: NA
j_gene: TRBJ2-2
v_gene: TRBV10-3
CDR3aa: CAISGTGVNTGELFF
CDR3nt: TGTGCCATCAGCGGGACAGGGGTAAACACCGGGGAGCTGTTTTTT

d_gene: NA
abundance: few
j_gene: TRBJ2-3
v_gene: TRBV5-4
CDR3aa: CASSLGGGTISTDTQYF
CDR3nt: TGTGCCAGCAGCTTGGGGGGCGGGACAATCTCCACAGATACGCAGTATTTT